Each of the 15 T cell receptor beta chains below was sequenced from the same sample in a study of cytomegalovirus exposure and HLA in healthy donors. Both 60 Vbeta primers and 13 Jbeta primers went into the PCR. The table came from immunoSEQ multiplex PCR; TCRdb's copy has only in-frame clones and leaves some out. The data show around 220,000 clones, around 79% seen once. Sequencing was performed on PBMCs. These receptor sequences come from a young man in good health and CMV-seronegative.

The sample holds a few counts of this clone. The chain links TRBV28 to TRBJ1-5; TRBD1 agrees at 8 bases. This CDR3 spans 16 amino acids. V shed 4 bases and J 4 bases; nucleotides not matched to a gene: 9. Germline CDR1 MDHEN, CDR2 SYDVKM. CDR3 DNA sequence: TGTGCCAGCAGTTATAACCGGGACAGGCAAAATCAGCCCCAGCATTTT. Amino acids: CASSYNRDRQNQPQHF.

The chain is built from TRBV5-4 and TRBJ2-1; 7 positions agree with TRBD1. The V gene's germline CDR1 is SGHNT and CDR2 YYREEE (reference sequence). J lost 4 bases, V lost 2 bases, and 6 bases had no gene match. CDR3 length: 15 residues. The CDR3 protein is CASSLGDRQYNEQFF. CDR3 bases: TGTGCCAGCAGCTTAGGGGACAGACAATACAATGAGCAGTTCTTC.

V and J are TRBV18 and TRBJ1-5; possible D gene TRBD1, 5 bases. CDR1 KGHSH and CDR2 LQKENI come from the germline V gene. The CDR3 is 15 residues long. Trimming removed 4 bases from V and 3 bases from J, with 13 bases in between. CDR3 nucleotide sequence: TGTGCCAGCTCACTAAGTACAGGAACCAATCAGCCCCAGCATTTT. Protein sequence: CASSLSTGTNQPQHF. Complete variable domain (other parts from reference TRBV18 and TRBJ1-5): NAGVMQNPRHLVRRRGQEARLRCSPMKGHSHVYWYRQLPEEGLKFMVYLQKENIIDESGMPKERFSAEFPKEGPSILRIQQVVRGDSAAYFCASSLSTGTNQPQHFGDGTRLSIL.

Comment on this clone: The germline gene is not matched at one end of the junction; a read error may be the cause. The DNA of the CDR3 is TGTGCCAGCAGTGAAGCCGGGGCAGGGGGCCAAAGGGCGGCTTTT. Translated, it gives CASSEAGAGGQRAAF. This sequence joins TRBV6-1 and TRBJ1-5; 8 positions agree with TRBD1. Germline assignment: CDR1 MNHNS and CDR2 SASEGT. CDR3 size: 15 residues.

The chain is built from TRBV6-5 and TRBJ1-4; D uncertain. Per germline, CDR1 MNHEY and CDR2 SVGAGI. CDR3 length equals 13 residues. V lost 6 bases, J lost 8 bases, and 13 bases lay in between. The CDR3 sequence: CASSRPAGEKLFF. The DNA of the CDR3 is TGTGCCAGCAGCCGACCGGCGGGGGAAAAACTGTTTTTT.

The V call is TRBV7-8, the J call TRBJ2-1; D possibly corresponds to TRBD2 (6 bases). This CDR3 contains 12 residues. Trimming removed 5 bases at V and 7 bases at J, with 9 bases between. Germline V gene lookup returns CDR1 SGHVS and CDR2 FQNEAQ. CDR3 in amino acids: CASSLGLNEQFF. CDR3 DNA: TGTGCCAGCAGCCTCGGACTAAATGAGCAGTTCTTC.

V gene TRBV9 combines with J gene TRBJ2-3, with D perhaps matching TRBD1 (5 bases). The CDR3 runs to 14 residues. V lost 2 bases, J lost 0 bases, and 7 bases lay in between. Germline values: CDR1 SGDLS, CDR2 YYNGEE. CDR3 nucleotide sequence: TGTGCCAGCAGCGTTCCAGGGAGCACAGATACGCAGTATTTT. Its protein product is CASSVPGSTDTQYF.

CDR3 sequence reads: CAISELQGFDGYTF. CDR3 sequence (DNA): TGTGCCATCAGTGAGCTGCAGGGGTTCGATGGCTACACCTTC. The V gene is TRBV10-3, the J gene TRBJ1-2, with D possibly TRBD1 on 6 matching bases. This CDR3 contains 14 residues. Looked up from germline, CDR1 is ENHRY and CDR2 is SYGVKD. V lost 2 bases and J lost 6, with 13 bases in between.

This clone was observed a single time. The chain uses TRBV28 and TRBJ2-7, with 13 bases aligning to TRBD2. V was pared by 3 bases and J by 0 bases, with 8 bases of the junction left unmatched. Germline assignment: CDR1 MDHEN and CDR2 SYDVKM. The length of the CDR3 is 18 residues. In DNA form, the CDR3 reads TGTGCCAGCAGTTTTCCTACTAGCGGGAGGGATAGCTCCTACGAGCAGTACTTC. Encoded protein: CASSFPTSGRDSSYEQYF.

This clone was counted a few times. The genes are TRBV11-2 and TRBJ1-2; D unclear. Looked up from germline, CDR1 is SGHAT and CDR2 is FQNNGV. Deletions cut 0 bases from V and 4 bases from J, with 12 bases between. The CDR3 consists of 15 residues. In DNA form, the CDR3 reads TGTGCCAGCAGCTTAGATCAGGCTGATTCCTATGGCTACACCTTC. It translates to CASSLDQADSYGYTF.

Only one count was recorded for this clone. The rearrangement uses TRBV28 and TRBJ1-2, with a weak D call TRBD1 (6 bases). CDR3 length: 15 residues. Germline V CDR1 and CDR2: MDHEN, SYDVKM. V was clipped by 3 bases and J by 4 bases, with 15 bases between them. CDR3 loop: CASSLAKGGSYGYTF. In DNA, the CDR3 is TGTGCCAGCAGTTTGGCGAAGGGGGGGAGCTATGGCTACACCTTC.

The CDR3 loop is CASSLTGVAGGGTDTQYF. The CDR3 nucleotides read TGTGCCAGCAGCTTAACGGGGGTAGCGGGCGGGGGGACAGATACGCAGTATTTT. The rearrangement joins TRBV7-3 to TRBJ2-3, with TRBD2 matching over 8 bases. There are 18 residues in the CDR3. Germline CDR1 is SGHTA and CDR2 is FQGTGA. J was trimmed by 3 bases and V by 0 bases; bases with no gene match: 11.

The chain is built from TRBV28 and TRBJ1-4, with 8 bases aligning to TRBD1. The J segment lost 4 bases and the V segment lost 3 bases, leaving 16 bases of the junction unmatched. Per the germline V gene, CDR1 is MDHEN and CDR2 is SYDVKM. The CDR3 has 19 residues. CDR3 amino acids: CASSLSGGGYPARNEKLFF. As DNA, the CDR3 is TGTGCCAGCAGTTTGTCAGGGGGCGGGTATCCAGCCCGTAATGAAAAACTGTTTTTT.

The CDR3 nucleotides are TGCAGCGTTTATACCCCGAGAGGAGGAGGCACAGATACGCAGTATTTT. It encodes CSVYTPRGGGTDTQYF. The V gene is TRBV29-1, the J gene TRBJ2-3; perhaps TRBD2 as D (5 bases). V was cut by 5 bases and J by 1 base, with 19 bases left in between. The CDR3 spans 16 residues. The germline V gene encodes CDR1 SQVTM and CDR2 ANQGSEA.

The chain is built from TRBV7-8 and TRBJ1-1, with D perhaps matching TRBD1 (5 bases). The germline V gene has CDR1 SGHVS and CDR2 FQNEAQ. V was cut by 1 base and J by 5 bases, with 11 bases left in between. The CDR3 length is 14 residues. For the CDR3, the DNA is TGTGCCAGCAGCTTAGTAAGGGGCCGAACTGAAGCTTTCTTT. Translation: CASSLVRGRTEAFF.